What follows are 24 T cell receptor beta chains derived from one specimen sequenced in a study of T cells in Graves' hyperthyroidism and ophthalmopathy (dated by TCRdb to about 2019). The library was made by multiplex PCR. TCRdb records Illumina HiSeq 2000 as the sequencer. TCR beta CDR3 regions were amplified from RNA transcripts. For the first round of RT-PCR on the TCR CDR3, the HTBI primer set was used together with the Qiagen OneStep RT-PCR kit. Using fastp at Q25 and MiXCR, TCRdb reprocessed the public reads and kept productive beta chains. When rows share a CDR3 protein, they turn into one entry using the most common DNA and genes. In this sample the table shows 300,000 to 350,000 distinct CDR3 sequences, 15% to 20% of which occur a single time. The ten most abundant clones make up around 15% of the sample. The sequencing sample was made of blood. The source is a woman in her thirties or forties with Graves' ophthalmopathy.

In this sample, this clonotype turned up many times. The rearrangement joins TRBV5-1 to TRBJ2-7; TRBD2 agrees at 10 bases. V was pared by 5 bases and J by 0 bases, with 2 bases of the junction left unmatched. CDR1 and CDR2 from the germline V gene are SGHRS and YFSETQ. The length of the CDR3 is 14 residues. The CDR3 sequence is CASRGLAPSYEQYF. The CDR3 DNA sequence: TGCGCCAGCAGGGGACTAGCGCCCTCCTACGAGCAGTACTTC.

This clonotype has a count of ten or more. This chain uses TRBV5-1 with TRBJ2-5; the match to TRBD2 covers 10 bases. The ends lost 0 bases at V and 2 bases at J; junction bases unmatched: 10. The CDR3 runs to 18 residues. Germline V gives CDR1 SGHRS, CDR2 YFSETQ. DNA of the CDR3: TGCGCCAGCAGCTTGGAGGCTAGCGGGAGTAGGTCACAAGAGACCCAGTACTTC. Translated, it gives CASSLEASGSRSQETQYF.

This clonotype was observed at least ten times. The rearrangement joins TRBV27 to TRBJ2-5; D gene uncertain. CDR1 and CDR2 from the germline V gene are MNHEY and SMNVEV (reference sequence). The CDR3 has 16 amino acids. Deletions cut 0 bases from V and 4 bases from J, with 15 bases between. Written as DNA, the CDR3 is TGTGCCAGCAGTTTATCTTCACCGGGCAGCAGAGAGACCCAGTACTTC. As protein: CASSLSSPGSRETQYF.

This clonotype has a count of ten or more. The rearrangement links TRBV7-6 to TRBJ2-7, with TRBD2 matching over 9 bases. V lost 4 bases, J lost 3 bases, and 1 base stayed unmatched. This CDR3 has 13 amino acids. Per the germline V gene, CDR1 is SGHVS and CDR2 is FNYEAQ. The CDR3 region has the DNA TGTGCCAGCAGCTCTAGCGGGAACTACGAGCAGTACTTC. Its protein is CASSSSGNYEQYF.

This clonotype was seen many times. The rearrangement joins TRBV10-1 to TRBJ2-7; no definite D call. Per germline, CDR1 WNHNN and CDR2 SYGVQD (reference sequence). The CDR3 totals 15 residues. V was cut by 3 bases and J by 0 bases, with 12 bases left in between. For the CDR3, the DNA is TGCGCCAGCAGTGACCGCGATTCGGGCTCCTACGAGCAGTACTTC. Protein: CASSDRDSGSYEQYF.

This clonotype was counted at least ten times. The CDR3 DNA reads TGCGCCAGCAGCTTGGGCCTAGCGGGAGTGGACGAGCAGTACTTC. Translation gives CASSLGLAGVDEQYF. The V and J genes are TRBV5-1 and TRBJ2-7; 10 bases match TRBD2. This CDR3 comprises 15 residues. From germline, CDR1 is SGHRS and CDR2 YFSETQ. V shed 0 bases, J shed 5 bases, and the junction held 5 bases outside the gene matches.

This clonotype was counted many times. The V gene is TRBV7-2, the J gene TRBJ1-1; TRBD1 is a possible D gene (6 bases). The CDR3 has 17 amino acids. The germline CDR1 and CDR2 sequences are SGHTA and FQGNSA. Trimming stripped 7 bases from V and 0 bases from J, with 21 bases between. In nucleotides, the CDR3 is TGTGCCAGCAAGAAAGGGGGTCAACAAAACATGAACACTGAAGCTTTCTTT. Translated: CASKKGGQQNMNTEAFF.

This clonotype was recorded many times. This chain joins TRBV6-1 and TRBJ2-7; the match to TRBD2 covers 9 bases. Trimming cost V 2 bases and J 2 bases; bases outside gene matches: 4. Germline-derived CDR1 and CDR2 are MNHNS and SASEGT. The CDR3 is 15 residues long. The CDR3 coding sequence is TGTGCCAGCAGTGAATCGATAGCGGGAGCCTACGAGCAGTACTTC. This encodes CASSESIAGAYEQYF.

This clonotype came up many times. The V gene is TRBV11-2, the J gene TRBJ2-7; unclear D gene. The CDR3 spans 13 residues. Trimming removed 2 bases at V and 6 bases at J, with 11 bases between. Germline-derived CDR1 and CDR2 are SGHAT and FQNNGV. As DNA, the CDR3 is TGTGCCAGCAGCTTATCGGCCCCACTCGAGCAGTACTTC. This translates into CASSLSAPLEQYF.

This clonotype was recorded at least ten times. V usage is TRBV27 and J usage is TRBJ2-5; D is perhaps TRBD1 (5 bases). The V gene's germline CDR1 is MNHEY and CDR2 SMNVEV (reference sequence). The ends were cut back, 2 bases at V and 0 bases at J, with 10 bases in the middle. The length of the CDR3 is 15 residues. The CDR3 coding sequence is TGTGCCAGCAGTTTAGGGGCCGGCTACCAAGAGACCCAGTACTTC. Its protein is CASSLGAGYQETQYF.

The table lists this clonotype with many counts. The chain links TRBV28 to TRBJ2-7; no clear D gene. The CDR3 totals 15 residues. The germline V gene encodes CDR1 MDHEN and CDR2 SYDVKM. V lost 6 bases to trimming and J lost 2 bases, with 17 bases between them. The CDR3 sequence: CASSTGRTEAYEQYF. CDR3 DNA sequence: TGTGCCAGCAGCACCGGTAGGACGGAAGCCTACGAGCAGTACTTC. Full variable domain (rest looked up from reference TRBV28 and TRBJ2-7): DVKVTQSSRYLVKRTGEKVFLECVQDMDHENMFWYRQDPGLGLRLIYFSYDVKMKEKGDIPEGYSVSREKKERFSLILESASTNQTSMYLCASSTGRTEAYEQYFGPGTRLTVT.

This clonotype was seen ten or more times. The chain links TRBV11-2 to TRBJ1-1, with D perhaps TRBD1 (5 bases). The V and J ends lost 0 bases and 1 base respectively, with 9 bases between them. Germline V gives CDR1 SGHAT, CDR2 FQNNGV. The CDR3 length is 15 residues. The DNA for the CDR3 is TGTGCCAGCAGCTTAGACTCCAGGGAGAACACTGAAGCTTTCTTT. As protein: CASSLDSRENTEAFF.

This clonotype was counted many times. V usage is TRBV29-1 and J usage is TRBJ2-2; D gene uncertain. With 4 bases removed from V and 0 bases from J, the gap between germline ends came to 9 bases. CDR3 length: 14 amino acids. Germline values: CDR1 SQVTM, CDR2 ANQGSEA. CDR3 in DNA: TGCAGCGTTGGAGAAGCTTCGAACACCGGGGAGCTGTTTTTT. Translating it yields CSVGEASNTGELFF.

This clonotype was counted ten times or more. CDR3: CASSGFEQYF. The CDR3 region has the DNA TGTGCCAGCAGCGGCTTCGAGCAGTACTTC. The chain uses TRBV28 and TRBJ2-7; D call uncertain. V lost 6 bases and J 6 bases, leaving 6 bases between the germline ends. The CDR3 runs 10 residues. In germline, CDR1 is MDHEN, CDR2 SYDVKM.

This chain joins TRBV11-1 and TRBJ2-5; D may match TRBD1 or TRBD2 (5 bases each). The V and J ends lost 7 bases and 3 bases respectively, with 24 bases between them. The CDR3 extends over 17 amino acids. Per germline, CDR1 SGHAT and CDR2 FQDESV (reference sequence). The CDR3 region has the DNA TGTGCCAGCAATCTCCCTATCCGGGGCGTGAACAAAGAGACCCAGTACTTC. This sequence encodes CASNLPIRGVNKETQYF.

J is TRBJ2-5 and V is TRBV12-3 or TRBV12-4; 7 nucleotides agree with TRBD1. CDR3 length equals 14 residues. The J segment lost 5 bases and the V segment lost 2 bases, leaving 5 bases of the junction unmatched. The CDR3 region has the DNA TGTGCCAGCAGTTTACAGGGGGTAGAGGAGACCCAGTACTTC. Residues: CASSLQGVEETQYF.

This clonotype has a count of ten or more. V is TRBV6-5 and J is TRBJ2-5, with 7 nucleotides matching TRBD2. V was pared by 7 bases and J by 5 bases, with 13 bases of the junction left unmatched. Germline lookup yields CDR1 MNHEY and CDR2 SVGAGI. The CDR3 length is 15 residues. DNA of the CDR3: TGTGCCAGCACCCCCGGGACTACCGCCGTCGAGACCCAGTACTTC. Protein sequence: CASTPGTTAVETQYF.

The table lists this clonotype with a few counts. This sequence may be a read error, since a much larger clone differs from it by one base. V usage is TRBV7-2 and J usage is TRBJ2-1, with 7 bases identical to TRBD2. CDR1 SGHTA and CDR2 FQGNSA come from the germline V gene. The CDR3 has 14 amino acids. The ends lost 1 base at V and 8 bases at J; junction bases unmatched: 5. The CDR3 reads CASSLGSGRDEQFF. CDR3 sequence (DNA): TGTGCCAGCAGCTTAGGCTCAGGGAGGGATGAGCAGTTCTTC.

This clonotype has just a few counts. The chain employs TRBV7-2 and TRBJ2-5; 12 bases are a match to TRBD1. Germline V gene lookup returns CDR1 SGHTA and CDR2 FQGNSA. Trimming at V came to 1 base and at J to 5 bases, leaving 8 bases not matched to a gene. This CDR3 spans 17 amino acids. CDR3: CASSLVGQGALRETQYF. In nucleotides, the CDR3 is TGTGCCAGCAGCTTAGTGGGACAGGGGGCGTTGAGGGAGACCCAGTACTTC.

Many counts were recorded for this clonotype. Here the CDR3 reads CSVSGTGSGYTF. CDR3 coding DNA: TGCAGCGTCTCCGGGACAGGGTCGGGCTACACCTTC. J is TRBJ1-2 and V is TRBV29-1, with 9 bases identical to TRBD1. Germline CDR1 and CDR2: SQVTM and ANQGSEA. The CDR3 is made up of 12 amino acids. The trim removed 6 bases at V and 8 bases at J, leaving 7 bases unmatched.

This clonotype was seen many times. A much larger clone lies a single base off, so this may be a read error. The chain uses TRBV27 and TRBJ2-5; 10 bases are a match to TRBD1. After removal of 8 bases from V and 6 bases from J, the junction contained 15 bases not matched to a gene. CDR1 MNHEY and CDR2 SMNVEV come from the germline V gene (reference sequence). The CDR3 sequence is 16 residues long. CDR3 protein: CASARVWGQGKKTQYF. The CDR3 DNA follows: TGTGCCAGCGCCCGAGTATGGGGACAGGGGAAAAAGACCCAGTACTTC.

This clonotype appeared many times. This sequence joins TRBV12-3 or TRBV12-4 and TRBJ2-3; 10 bases map to TRBD2. The CDR3 contains 12 residues. The J segment lost 15 bases and the V segment lost 6 bases, leaving 9 bases of the junction unmatched. The CDR3 here is CASRQPSGSKYF. CDR3 sequence (DNA): TGTGCCAGCAGGCAGCCTAGCGGGAGTAAATATTTT.

This clonotype has ten or more counts. The chain recombines TRBV12-3 or TRBV12-4 with TRBJ2-6, with 8 nucleotides matching TRBD1. J lost 1 base, V lost 6 bases, and 8 bases had no gene match. This CDR3 has 17 amino acids. Here the CDR3 DNA reads TGTGCCAGCAGGTACGGACAGGGAAGTTCTGGGGCCAACGTCCTGACTTTC. Translating gives CASRYGQGSSGANVLTF.

This clonotype has more than one count but fewer than ten. The rearrangement uses TRBV30 and TRBJ2-7; the D gene could be TRBD1 or TRBD2 (5 bases each). This CDR3 comprises 13 residues. Between the trimmed V and J ends, which lost 5 bases and 0 bases, there was a span of 11 bases. Germline V gene lookup returns CDR1 GTSNPN and CDR2 SVGIG (reference sequence). CDR3 DNA sequence: TGTGCCTGGCGGGACCCCTTCTCCTACGAGCAGTACTTC. It translates to CAWRDPFSYEQYF.